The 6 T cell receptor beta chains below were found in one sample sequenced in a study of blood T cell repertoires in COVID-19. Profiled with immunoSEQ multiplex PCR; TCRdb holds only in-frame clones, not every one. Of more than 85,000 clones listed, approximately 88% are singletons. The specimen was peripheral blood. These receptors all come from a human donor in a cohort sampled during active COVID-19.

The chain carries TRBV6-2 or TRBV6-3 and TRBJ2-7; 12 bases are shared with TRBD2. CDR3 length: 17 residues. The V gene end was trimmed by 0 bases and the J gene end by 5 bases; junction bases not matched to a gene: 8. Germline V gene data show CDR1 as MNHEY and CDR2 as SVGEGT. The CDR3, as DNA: TGTGCCAGCAGTTACTCTCCCTCTAGCGGGGGGGCCCACGAGCAGTACTTC. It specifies CASSYSPSSGGAHEQYF.

In nucleotides, the CDR3 is TGTGCCAGCAGTTTCTGGGTGCCCGAACGAGGTGAAAAACTGTTTTTT. Translating it yields CASSFWVPERGEKLFF. The chain uses TRBV27 and TRBJ1-4; D gene uncertain. This CDR3 is built from 16 residues. Deletions cut 3 bases from V and 7 bases from J, with 18 bases between. Germline lookup yields CDR1 MNHEY and CDR2 SMNVEV (reference sequence).

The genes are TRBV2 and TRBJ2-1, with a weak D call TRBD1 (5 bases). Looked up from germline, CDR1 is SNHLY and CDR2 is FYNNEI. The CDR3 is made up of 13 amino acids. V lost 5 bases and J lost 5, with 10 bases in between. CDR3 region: CASSFDRDNEQFF. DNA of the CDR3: TGTGCCAGCAGTTTTGACAGAGACAATGAGCAGTTCTTC.

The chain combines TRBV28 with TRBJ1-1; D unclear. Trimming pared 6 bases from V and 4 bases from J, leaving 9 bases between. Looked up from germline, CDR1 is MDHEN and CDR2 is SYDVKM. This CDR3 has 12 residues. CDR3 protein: CASREGTTEAFF. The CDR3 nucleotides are TGTGCCAGCAGGGAGGGTACCACTGAAGCTTTCTTT.

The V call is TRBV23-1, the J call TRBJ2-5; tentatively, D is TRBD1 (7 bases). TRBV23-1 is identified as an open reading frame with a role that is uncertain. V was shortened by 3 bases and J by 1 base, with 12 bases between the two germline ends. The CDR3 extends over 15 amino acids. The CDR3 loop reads CASSHRGTVQETQYF. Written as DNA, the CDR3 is TGCGCCAGCAGTCATCGGGGGACAGTCCAAGAGACCCAGTACTTC.

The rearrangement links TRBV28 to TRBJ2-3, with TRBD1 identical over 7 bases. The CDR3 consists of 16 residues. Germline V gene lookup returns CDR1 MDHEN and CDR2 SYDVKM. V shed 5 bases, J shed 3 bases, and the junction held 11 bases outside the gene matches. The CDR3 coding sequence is TGTGCCAGCAGTAGTCCGACAGGGTCGGGAACAGATACGCAGTATTTT. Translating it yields CASSSPTGSGTDTQYF.